This paragraph covers one T cell receptor (beta chain) sequence. This entry comes from a study of PD-L1 blockade in urothelial cancer. The repertoire was sequenced with immunoSEQ multiplex PCR; TCRdb's copy has only in-frame clones and lacks some. The sample holds about 39,000 clones, roughly 84% seen once. J lost 2 bases, V lost 10 bases, and 1 base had no gene match. Per the germline V gene, CDR1 is WSHSY and CDR2 is SAAADI. The CDR3 consists of 13 residues. Time point of the sample: peripheral blood 6 weeks after treatment start. The sample was PBMCs, taken around atezolizumab (anti-PD-L1) treatment. This sequence joins TRBV10-2 and TRBJ2-1; TRBD2 agrees at 11 bases. The source of this sequence is a man aged 35 to 55 with urothelial cancer. The CDR3 DNA is TGCGCCACGACTAGCGGGGCCTACAATGAGCAGTTCTTC. Translated, it gives CATTSGAYNEQFF.